This T cell receptor beta chain was sequenced for a study of blood T cell repertoires in COVID-19. Study in general: The samples span acute and convalescent COVID-19 from the United States, Italy and Spain. T cells, B-cell-depleted T cells, or PBMCs supplied cDNA or gDNA.

Original methodology: Estimates of nucleated cell counts were drawn from the amplification of reference gene primers. Clones were sequenced by immunoSEQ multiplex PCR, and TCRdb holds only the in-frame ones, with some missing. Clone size and V and J calls were adopted from that table, with D and trimming inferred from the DNA. The sample records roughly 160,000 clones, over 80% being singletons. The germline V gene encodes CDR1 SQVTM and CDR2 ANQGSEA. The CDR3 totals 14 residues. V was cut by 7 bases and J by 1 base, with 16 bases left in between. Assignments of participants to cohorts depended upon their own reported clinical history.

The sequence was collected from a woman in her sixties or seventies who had recovered from COVID-19. The chain links TRBV29-1 to TRBJ1-1; TRBD1 is a possible D gene (6 bases). Sample: PBMCs or T cells enriched from blood (not recorded which). CDR3 residues: CSATPGTTNTEAFF. In nucleotides, the CDR3 is TGCAGCGCCACACCCGGGACAACGAACACTGAAGCTTTCTTT.